Following are 9 T cell receptor beta chains from one sample sequenced in a study of molecular identifiers for immune sequencing clone quantification. A single record per CDR3 protein comes from TCRdb applying MiXCR to the PCR reads. The sample has about 640,000 distinct CDR3 sequences, 15% to 20% seen once. The material sequenced was naive CD8+ T cells from blood, with Jurkat cell RNA spiked in. Documented subset: FACS-sorted CD8+CD4-CCR7+CD45RA+ naive T cells. The origin of the receptors is a human donor in good health. Some libraries in this study had Jurkat cell RNA spiked in.

This clonotype was recorded many times. The chain has TRBV7-2 and TRBJ2-3; 8 nucleotides agree with TRBD2. Germline CDR1 reads SGHTA; CDR2 reads FQGNSA. V shed 7 bases, J shed 6 bases, and the junction held 9 bases outside the gene matches. CDR3 size: 14 residues. The CDR3 DNA is TGTGCCAGCAACGTACTAGCGGAGGAGGATACGCAGTATTTT. It yields the protein CASNVLAEEDTQYF.

With regard to this clonotype: A clone one base away is much larger, so this may be a read error. The CDR3 is CSARAPNVELFF. In DNA, the CDR3 is TGCAGTGCTAGGGCACCGAACGTGGAGCTGTTTTTT. The J gene is TRBJ2-2, the V gene TRBV20-1, with D unresolved. With 3 bases removed from V and 10 bases from J, the gap between germline ends came to 12 bases. The CDR3 totals 12 residues. The germline CDR1 and CDR2 sequences are DFQATT and SNEGSKA (reference sequence).

This clonotype was detected many times. This chain connects TRBV5-1 to TRBJ2-3; 7 bases map to TRBD1. The germline gives CDR1 SGHRS, CDR2 YFSETQ. Trimming took 4 bases from V and 2 from J; bases not matched to a gene: 7. The CDR3 sequence is 15 residues long. CDR3 region: CASSALTGTTDTQYF. For the CDR3, the DNA is TGCGCCAGCAGCGCACTGACAGGGACCACAGATACGCAGTATTTT.

The rearrangement uses TRBV5-5 and TRBJ1-6, with D possibly matching TRBD1 (5 bases). The V and J ends lost 0 bases and 0 bases respectively, with 13 bases between them. Germline V gene data show CDR1 as SGHKS and CDR2 as YYEKEE (reference sequence). CDR3 length equals 18 residues. The DNA for the CDR3 is TGTGCCAGCAGCTTGGCCCCGGGGACCATCTCCTATAATTCACCCCTCCACTTT. It translates to CASSLAPGTISYNSPLHF.

This clonotype occurred a few times. J is TRBJ1-5 and V is TRBV7-9, with a tentative D call TRBD1 (5 bases). The CDR3 spans 14 residues. Trimming took 4 bases from V and 6 from J, leaving 13 bases between them. Germline values: CDR1 SEHNR, CDR2 FQNEAQ (reference sequence). CDR3 sequence: CASSSDKAVQPQHF. CDR3 bases: TGTGCCAGCAGCTCGGACAAGGCGGTTCAGCCCCAGCATTTT.

This clonotype has at least ten counts. The chain recombines TRBV20-1 with TRBJ1-5; TRBD1 agrees at 7 bases. Germline V gene lookup returns CDR1 DFQATT and CDR2 SNEGSKA (reference sequence). This CDR3 comprises 16 residues. J lost 1 base, V lost 5 bases, and 11 bases had no gene match. The CDR3 is CSALDRNLGSNQPQHF. The CDR3 region has the DNA TGCAGTGCTTTGGACAGGAACCTAGGGAGCAATCAGCCCCAGCATTTT.

This clonotype was detected only once. A read error is possible here, since a much larger clone lies one base away. V is TRBV30 and J is TRBJ1-1; no definite D call. The germline CDR1 and CDR2 sequences are GTSNPN and SVGIG (reference sequence). The CDR3 contains 12 residues. In nucleotides, the CDR3 is TGTGCCTGGGCCGGGTTGAACACTGAAGCTTCCTTT. Translating gives CAWAGLNTEASF.

The chain has TRBV2 and TRBJ2-2; D is perhaps TRBD2 (6 bases). Germline V CDR1 and CDR2: SNHLY, FYNNEI. The CDR3 is 17 residues long. The V gene lost 0 bases and the J gene lost 6 bases, with 17 bases spanning the gap. The CDR3 DNA follows: TGTGCCAGCAGTGAAGCGCTTGGAGCGGGTACGTCCGGGGAGCTGTTTTTT. This translates into CASSEALGAGTSGELFF.

This clonotype was counted only a few times. The CDR3 reads CASSMGQNLMGYF. CDR3 bases: TGTGCCAGCAGCATGGGACAGAACCTTATGGGGTACTTC. The chain recombines TRBV13 with TRBJ2-7; TRBD1 agrees at 7 bases. V shed 5 bases and J 12 bases; nucleotides not matched to a gene: 13. There are 13 residues in the CDR3. In germline, CDR1 is PRHDT, CDR2 FYEKMQ (reference sequence). Using reference TRBV13 and TRBJ2-7 for the parts outside the CDR3, the full variable domain is AAGVIQSPRHLIKEKRETATLKCYPIPRHDTVYWYQQGPGQDPQFLISFYEKMQSDKGSIPDRFSAQQFSDYHSELNMSSLELGDSALYFCASSMGQNLMGYFGPGTRLTVT.